The entry that follows covers one T cell receptor beta chain sequence. V shed 2 bases and J 10 bases; nucleotides not matched to a gene: 5. Looked up from germline, CDR1 is SGHRS and CDR2 is YFSETQ. The CDR3 totals 12 residues. The sample is drawn from a study of blood T cell repertoires in COVID-19. Profiled with immunoSEQ multiplex PCR; TCRdb holds only in-frame clones, not every one. The top ten clones hold around 3% of a sample with about 90,000 clones, roughly 80% of them seen once. This receptor was obtained from a man aged 50 or older with acute or convalescent COVID-19. V gene TRBV5-1 combines with J gene TRBJ1-1; 7 positions agree with TRBD1. Source material: peripheral blood. The CDR3 sequence: CASSLRTGLAFF. As DNA, the CDR3 is TGCGCCAGCAGCTTAAGGACAGGTTTAGCTTTCTTT. The full variable domain, its missing parts supplied by reference TRBV5-1 and TRBJ1-1, is KAGVTQTPRYLIKTRGQQVTLSCSPISGHRSVSWYQQTPGQGLQFLFEYFSETQRNKGNFPGRFSGRQFSNSRSEMNVSTLELGDSALYLCASSLRTGLAFFGQGTRLTVV.